Presented here are 23 T cell receptor beta chains from one specimen sequenced in a study of blood T cell repertoires in COVID-19. The table came from immunoSEQ multiplex PCR; TCRdb's copy has only in-frame clones and leaves some out. The table lists under 400,000 clones, 70% to 90% of them singletons, with around 2% in the top ten. Sequencing was done on a sample of PBMCs or T cells enriched from blood (not recorded which). These receptor sequences come from a man in his forties in a cohort exposed to, infected with or recovered from COVID-19 (not recorded which).

This chain joins TRBV28 and TRBJ1-2; perhaps TRBD1 as D (5 bases). Germline CDR1 reads MDHEN; CDR2 reads SYDVKM. Between the trimmed V and J ends, which lost 4 bases and 6 bases, there was a span of 18 bases. The CDR3 consists of 15 residues. In DNA, the CDR3 is TGTGCCAGCAGTTCCCCAGGGATTCTGCTCCATGGCTACACCTTC. This translates into CASSSPGILLHGYTF.

The V and J genes are TRBV7-2 and TRBJ2-1; 7 positions match TRBD2. Germline loops: CDR1 SGHTA, CDR2 FQGNSA. V shed 5 bases and J 7 bases; nucleotides not matched to a gene: 11. The CDR3 sequence is 15 residues long. The CDR3 loop is CASSALAGAINEQFF. CDR3 bases: TGTGCCAGCAGCGCCTTGGCGGGAGCCATTAATGAGCAGTTCTTC.

The rearrangement joins TRBV19 to TRBJ1-5, with 10 nucleotides matching TRBD1. The CDR3 extends over 15 amino acids. V trimming: 1 base; J trimming: 5 bases; junction bases outside the gene matches: 2. Looked up from germline, CDR1 is LNHDA and CDR2 is SQIVND (reference sequence). The DNA for the CDR3 is TGTGCCAGTAGTATAGGACAGGGGGCATATCAGCCCCAGCATTTT. It yields the protein CASSIGQGAYQPQHF.

The chain employs TRBV5-4 and TRBJ2-1, with 10 bases identical to TRBD2. The CDR3 is made up of 15 amino acids. V gave up 4 bases and J gave up 4 bases; unmatched junction bases: 5. Germline CDR1 is SGHNT and CDR2 is YYREEE (reference sequence). CDR3: CASSKGLAVYNEQFF. The CDR3 DNA reads TGTGCCAGCAGCAAAGGACTAGCGGTATACAATGAGCAGTTCTTC.

V gene TRBV5-1 combines with J gene TRBJ2-1; D is unresolved. Germline lookup yields CDR1 SGHRS and CDR2 YFSETQ. Trimming pared 2 bases from V and 10 bases from J, leaving 10 bases between. The CDR3 contains 12 residues. CDR3 amino acids: CASSFRLDEQFF. Written as DNA, the CDR3 is TGCGCCAGCAGCTTTCGACTCGACGAGCAGTTCTTC. The full variable domain, with the rest looked up from reference TRBV5-1 and TRBJ2-1, is KAGVTQTPRYLIKTRGQQVTLSCSPISGHRSVSWYQQTPGQGLQFLFEYFSETQRNKGNFPGRFSGRQFSNSRSEMNVSTLELGDSALYLCASSFRLDEQFFGPGTRLTVL.

This CDR3 reads CASSKTGGTDTQYF. CDR3 DNA: TGTGCCAGCAGCAAGACAGGGGGCACAGATACGCAGTATTTT. The chain employs TRBV7-9 and TRBJ2-3, with 8 bases lining up with TRBD1. The V segment lost 5 bases and the J segment 1 base; nucleotides outside the gene matches: 2. Germline V gene sequence: CDR1 SEHNR, CDR2 FQNEAQ (reference sequence). The CDR3 spans 14 residues.

This chain uses TRBV5-6 with TRBJ2-7, with TRBD1 identical over 7 bases. The V gene end was trimmed by 3 bases and the J gene end by 2 bases; junction bases not matched to a gene: 8. Germline V gene sequence: CDR1 SGHDT, CDR2 YYEEEE. The CDR3 consists of 15 residues. The CDR3 here is CASSSGQPKAYEQYF. The CDR3 bases are TGTGCCAGCAGCTCGGGACAGCCAAAAGCCTACGAGCAGTACTTC.

The chain recombines TRBV5-1 with TRBJ1-2; D is unclear. The CDR3 loop spans 13 amino acids. V lost 1 base to trimming and J lost 4 bases, with 8 bases between them. In germline, CDR1 is SGHRS, CDR2 YFSETQ. CDR3 sequence reads: CASSLQEGYGYTF. In DNA, the CDR3 is TGCGCCAGCAGCTTGCAGGAGGGCTATGGCTACACCTTC.

The J gene is TRBJ2-1, the V gene TRBV14, with D maybe TRBD1 (6 bases). Trimming pared 0 bases from V and 6 bases from J, leaving 9 bases between. CDR3 length: 14 amino acids. Germline CDR1 reads SGHDN; CDR2 reads FVKESK. The CDR3 sequence: CASSQDSGANEQFF. CDR3 nucleotides: TGTGCCAGCAGCCAAGACTCAGGGGCCAATGAGCAGTTCTTC.

The chain uses TRBV30 and TRBJ2-2; tentative D call: TRBD2 (6 bases). CDR1 is GTSNPN, CDR2 SVGIG, per germline (reference sequence). The CDR3 totals 16 residues. Between the trimmed V and J ends, which lost 4 bases and 7 bases, there was a span of 22 bases. For the CDR3, the DNA is TGTGCCTGGACCGGGCCTCTCTACGGGGGAGACGGGGAGCTGTTTTTT. Its translation: CAWTGPLYGGDGELFF.

The V gene is TRBV18, the J gene TRBJ1-4; D gene uncertain. CDR1 KGHSH and CDR2 LQKENI come from the germline V gene. The CDR3 totals 15 residues. Between the trimmed V and J ends, which lost 2 bases and 2 bases, there was a span of 9 bases. The CDR3 loop reads CASSPWRATNEKLFF. The DNA of the CDR3 is TGTGCCAGCTCACCATGGAGGGCTACTAATGAAAAACTGTTTTTT.

V is TRBV3-1 (or the pseudogene TRBV3-2) and J is TRBJ2-6; the D gene is possibly TRBD2 (5 bases). CDR3 length equals 15 residues. Germline V gene lookup returns CDR1 LGHDT and CDR2 YNNKEL (reference sequence). V was shortened by 4 bases and J by 3 bases, with 10 bases between the two germline ends. The DNA for the CDR3 is TGTGCCAGCAGCCTCGAGGGCCTTGGGGCCAACGTCCTGACTTTC. Protein product: CASSLEGLGANVLTF.

V gene TRBV9 combines with J gene TRBJ2-5; TRBD2 agrees at 9 bases. After removal of 1 base from V and 4 bases from J, the junction contained 8 bases not matched to a gene. The germline V gene has CDR1 SGDLS and CDR2 YYNGEE. The CDR3 totals 16 residues. CDR3 sequence: CASSVSGGRALETQYF. Written as DNA, the CDR3 is TGTGCCAGCAGCGTATCTGGCGGGAGGGCGCTAGAGACCCAGTACTTC.

This chain joins TRBV27 and TRBJ1-5; possible D gene TRBD1, 5 bases. The CDR3 has 16 amino acids. Germline V gene data show CDR1 as MNHEY and CDR2 as SMNVEV (reference sequence). The V and J ends lost 0 bases and 2 bases respectively, with 11 bases between them. CDR3 amino acids: CASSLSPDMGNQPQHF. For the CDR3, the DNA is TGTGCCAGCAGTTTATCGCCGGACATGGGCAATCAGCCCCAGCATTTT.

This sequence joins TRBV5-1 and TRBJ1-2; a weak D match, TRBD1 (6 bases). In germline, CDR1 is SGHRS, CDR2 YFSETQ. Trimming stripped 5 bases from V and 4 bases from J, with 15 bases between. The CDR3 runs to 14 residues. The CDR3 DNA is TGCGCCAGCAGTGGGGGCCAGGGGAGCTATGGCTACACCTTC. Its protein product is CASSGGQGSYGYTF.

The chain has TRBV19 and TRBJ1-1, with D possibly being TRBD1 (6 bases). Trimming removed 9 bases at V and 8 bases at J, with 19 bases between. The germline V gene has CDR1 LNHDA and CDR2 SQIVND (reference sequence). The CDR3 length is 13 residues. The CDR3 is CASNGQFSYEAFF. The DNA of the CDR3 is TGTGCCAGCAACGGACAGTTCTCTTACGAAGCTTTCTTT.

The rearrangement joins TRBV30 to TRBJ2-3, with TRBD2 as a possible D gene (6 bases). With 4 bases removed from V and 0 bases from J, the gap between germline ends came to 17 bases. Germline CDR1 and CDR2: GTSNPN and SVGIG (reference sequence). The CDR3 has 16 residues. CDR3 DNA sequence: TGTGCCTGGAACCAGCAGGAGGGTCGAAGCACAGATACGCAGTATTTT. Translation gives CAWNQQEGRSTDTQYF. Combining the CDR3 with reference TRBV30 and TRBJ2-3 gives the whole variable domain SQTIHQWPATLVQPVGSPLSLECTVEGTSNPNLYWYRQAAGRGLQLLFYSVGIGQISSEVPQNLSASRPQDRQFILSSKKLLLSDSGFYLCAWNQQEGRSTDTQYFGPGTRLTVL.

This clone was picked up one time. The chain joins TRBV11-2 to TRBJ2-3, with TRBD1 as a possible D gene (6 bases). This CDR3 has 14 amino acids. The germline gives CDR1 SGHAT, CDR2 FQNNGV. Trimming stripped 4 bases from V and 0 bases from J, with 8 bases between. CDR3 in amino acids: CASSSGQSTDTQYF. CDR3 DNA sequence: TGTGCCAGCAGCTCCGGACAGAGCACAGATACGCAGTATTTT.

The rearrangement uses TRBV21-1 and TRBJ2-2; the D segment call TRBD1 is taken from the table without a DNA check. TRBV21-1 is described as a pseudogene. The CDR3 is 15 amino acids. CDR3 DNA: TGTGCCAGCAGCAAGGGACAGGGGGGCACCGGGGAGCTGTTTTTT. It is translated as CASSKGQGGTGELFF.

This clone was seen more than once but under ten times. Other DNA sequences from this sample encode an identical CDR3 as well. V usage is TRBV28 and J usage is TRBJ1-5; no firm D call. CDR1 and CDR2 from the germline V gene are MDHEN and SYDVKM. The CDR3 length is 14 residues. Trimming took off 2 bases at V and 4 bases at J, with 9 bases between the two ends. This CDR3 reads CASSLVAGNQPQHF. CDR3 sequence (DNA): TGTGCCAGCAGTTTAGTGGCCGGGAATCAGCCCCAGCATTTT.

The chain links TRBV3-1 (or the pseudogene TRBV3-2) to TRBJ2-2; D not resolved. The CDR3 totals 17 residues. Germline V gene lookup returns CDR1 LGHDT and CDR2 YNNKEL (reference sequence). Trimming took off 2 bases at V and 0 bases at J, with 13 bases between the two ends. In DNA form, the CDR3 reads TGTGCCAGCAGCCAAACCAACAACTACCCGAACACCGGGGAGCTGTTTTTT. This gives the protein CASSQTNNYPNTGELFF.

V is TRBV5-6 and J is TRBJ2-5; the D is unclear. The CDR3 is 13 amino acids. Germline lookup yields CDR1 SGHDT and CDR2 YYEEEE. Trimming pared 4 bases from V and 4 bases from J, leaving 11 bases between. CDR3 in amino acids: CASSLAGPETQYF. CDR3 bases: TGTGCCAGCAGCCTCGCAGGTCCAGAGACCCAGTACTTC.

This clone was counted a few times. The rearrangement uses TRBV16 and TRBJ2-7; 8 bases align to TRBD1. The CDR3 has 16 residues. Germline-derived CDR1 and CDR2 are KGHSY and FQNENV. V lost 0 bases to trimming and J lost 4 bases; unmatched junction nucleotides: 8. CDR3 protein: CASSQSLTGGRYEQYF. Written as DNA, the CDR3 is TGTGCCAGCAGCCAATCGTTAACAGGGGGTAGGTACGAGCAGTACTTC. The whole variable domain, remainder taken from reference TRBV16 and TRBJ2-7, is GEEVAQTPKHLVRGEGQKAKLYCAPIKGHSYVFWYQQVLKNEFKFLISFQNENVFDETGMPKERFSAKCLPNSPCSLEIQATKLEDSAVYFCASSQSLTGGRYEQYFGPGTRLTVT.